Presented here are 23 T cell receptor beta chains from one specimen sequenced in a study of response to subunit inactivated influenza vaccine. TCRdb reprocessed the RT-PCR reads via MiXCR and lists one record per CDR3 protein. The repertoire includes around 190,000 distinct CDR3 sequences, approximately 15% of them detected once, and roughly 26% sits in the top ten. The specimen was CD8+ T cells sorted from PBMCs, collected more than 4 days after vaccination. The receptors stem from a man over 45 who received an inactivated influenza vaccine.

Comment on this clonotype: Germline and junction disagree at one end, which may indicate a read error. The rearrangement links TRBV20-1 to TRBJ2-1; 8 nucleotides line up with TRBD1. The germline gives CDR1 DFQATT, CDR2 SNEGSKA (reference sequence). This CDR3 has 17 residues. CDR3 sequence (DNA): TGCAGCGCTAGAGGACCCGGACAGGGATCGGTGGCGAATGAGCAGTTCTTC. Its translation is CSARGPGQGSVANEQFF.

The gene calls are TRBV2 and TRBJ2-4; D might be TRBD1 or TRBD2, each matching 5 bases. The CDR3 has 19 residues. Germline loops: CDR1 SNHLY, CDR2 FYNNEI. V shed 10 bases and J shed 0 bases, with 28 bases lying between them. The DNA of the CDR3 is TGTGCCACTCGGGACCGCCTCAGGCAGGGTAGCTTAGCCAAAAACATTCAGTACTTC. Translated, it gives CATRDRLRQGSLAKNIQYF.

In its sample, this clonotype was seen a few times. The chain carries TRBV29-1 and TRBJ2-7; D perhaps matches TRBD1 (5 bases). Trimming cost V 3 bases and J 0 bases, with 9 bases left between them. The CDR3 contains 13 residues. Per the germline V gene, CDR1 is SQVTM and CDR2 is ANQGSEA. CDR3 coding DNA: TGCAGCGTTGATGAGGACAACTCCTACGAGCAGTACTTC. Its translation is CSVDEDNSYEQYF.

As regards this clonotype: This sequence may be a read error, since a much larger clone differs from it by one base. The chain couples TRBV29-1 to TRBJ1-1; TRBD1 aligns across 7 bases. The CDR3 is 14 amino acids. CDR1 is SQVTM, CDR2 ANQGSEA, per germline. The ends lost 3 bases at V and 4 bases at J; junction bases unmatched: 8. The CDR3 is CSVETRGLSTEAFF. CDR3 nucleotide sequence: TGCAGCGTTGAGACCAGGGGGTTGAGCACTGAAGCTTTCTTT.

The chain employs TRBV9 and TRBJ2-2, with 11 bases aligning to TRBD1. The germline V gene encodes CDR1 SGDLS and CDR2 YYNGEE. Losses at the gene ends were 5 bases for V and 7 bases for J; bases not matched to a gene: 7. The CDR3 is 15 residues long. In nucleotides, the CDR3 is TGTGCCAGCAGACAGGGGACAGGGGGGGTCGGGGAGCTGTTTTTT. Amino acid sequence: CASRQGTGGVGELFF.

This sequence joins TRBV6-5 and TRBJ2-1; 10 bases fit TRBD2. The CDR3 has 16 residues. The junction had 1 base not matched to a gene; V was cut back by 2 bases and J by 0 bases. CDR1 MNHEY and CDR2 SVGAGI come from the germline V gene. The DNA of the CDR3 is TGTGCCAGCAGTTACCTAGCGGGAGCCTCCTACAATGAGCAGTTCTTC. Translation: CASSYLAGASYNEQFF.

For the CDR3, the DNA is TGTGCCAGCAGCCAAGAATCAACAGGGGGGTGGCAAGAGACCCAGTACTTC. This gives the protein CASSQESTGGWQETQYF. The chain combines TRBV14 with TRBJ2-5; TRBD1 agrees at 8 bases. Trimming cost V 0 bases and J 2 bases; bases outside gene matches: 8. The CDR3 has 17 amino acids. In germline, CDR1 is SGHDN, CDR2 FVKESK.

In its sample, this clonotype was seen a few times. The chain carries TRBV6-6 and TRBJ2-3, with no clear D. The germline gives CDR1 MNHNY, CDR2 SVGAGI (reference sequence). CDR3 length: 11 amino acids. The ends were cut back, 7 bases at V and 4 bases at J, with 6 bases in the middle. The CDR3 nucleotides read TGTGCCAGCATCGCGGCAGATACGCAGTATTTT. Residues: CASIAADTQYF.

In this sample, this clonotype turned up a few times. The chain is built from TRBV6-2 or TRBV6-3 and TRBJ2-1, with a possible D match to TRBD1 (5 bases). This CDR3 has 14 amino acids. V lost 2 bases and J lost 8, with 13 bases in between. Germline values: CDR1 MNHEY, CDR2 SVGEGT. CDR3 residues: CASSYAGSIDEQFF. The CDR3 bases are TGTGCCAGCAGTTACGCAGGGTCGATCGATGAGCAGTTCTTC.

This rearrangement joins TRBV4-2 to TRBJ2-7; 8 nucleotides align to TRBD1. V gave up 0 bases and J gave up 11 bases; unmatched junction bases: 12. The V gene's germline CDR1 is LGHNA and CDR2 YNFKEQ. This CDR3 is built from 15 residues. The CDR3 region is CASSQDVFGQGVEYF. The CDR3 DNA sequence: TGTGCCAGCAGCCAAGATGTATTCGGACAGGGAGTGGAGTACTTC.

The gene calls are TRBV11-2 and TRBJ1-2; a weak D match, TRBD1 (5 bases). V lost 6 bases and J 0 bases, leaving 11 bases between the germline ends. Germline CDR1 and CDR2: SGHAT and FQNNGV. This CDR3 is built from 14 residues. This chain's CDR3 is CASRSRDSNYGYTF. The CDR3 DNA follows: TGTGCCAGCAGAAGCCGGGACTCTAACTATGGCTACACCTTC. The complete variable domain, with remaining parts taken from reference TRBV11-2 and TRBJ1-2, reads EAGVAQSPRYKIIEKRQSVAFWCNPISGHATLYWYQQILGQGPKLLIQFQNNGVVDDSQLPKDRFSAERLKGVDSTLKIQPAKLEDSAVYLCASRSRDSNYGYTFGSGTRLTVV.

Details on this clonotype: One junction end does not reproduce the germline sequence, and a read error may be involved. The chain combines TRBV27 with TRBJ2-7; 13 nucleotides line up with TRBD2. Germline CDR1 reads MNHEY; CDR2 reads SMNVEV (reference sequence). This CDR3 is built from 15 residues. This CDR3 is CASSPGTSGNYEHYF. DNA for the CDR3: TGTGCCAGCAGTCCCGGGACTAGCGGGAACTACGAGCATTACTTC.

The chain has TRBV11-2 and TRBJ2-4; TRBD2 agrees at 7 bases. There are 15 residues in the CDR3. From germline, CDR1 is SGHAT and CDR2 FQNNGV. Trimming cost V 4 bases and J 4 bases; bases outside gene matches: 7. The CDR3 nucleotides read TGTGCCAGCAGCTGGGACCTTAGCGGGAAAAACATTCAGTACTTC. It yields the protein CASSWDLSGKNIQYF.

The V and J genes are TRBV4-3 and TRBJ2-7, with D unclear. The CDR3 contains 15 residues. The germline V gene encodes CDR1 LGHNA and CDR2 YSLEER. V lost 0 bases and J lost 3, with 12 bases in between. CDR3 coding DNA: TGCGCCAGCAGCCAAGAAGTTGTCGCAAACTACGAGCAGTACTTC. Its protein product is CASSQEVVANYEQYF.

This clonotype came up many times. The CDR3 loop reads CASVRGTEAFF. DNA of the CDR3: TGTGCCAGCGTCAGGGGCACTGAAGCTTTCTTT. The V and J genes are TRBV25-1 and TRBJ1-1, with a weak D call TRBD1 (6 bases). The germline V gene encodes CDR1 MGHDK and CDR2 SYGVNS. The CDR3 length is 11 residues. V was shortened by 8 bases and J by 4 bases, with 8 bases between the two germline ends.

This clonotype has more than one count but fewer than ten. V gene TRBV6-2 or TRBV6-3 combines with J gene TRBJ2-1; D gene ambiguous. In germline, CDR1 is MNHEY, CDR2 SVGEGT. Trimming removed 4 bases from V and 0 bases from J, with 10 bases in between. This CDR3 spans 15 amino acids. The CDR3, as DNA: TGTGCCAGCAGTTTTGTACGAGTCTCCTACAATGAGCAGTTCTTC. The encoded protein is CASSFVRVSYNEQFF.

The CDR3 DNA reads TGCAGCGTTGCAATGGGACTAGCGGGGGCAACCTACGAGCAGTACTTC. The encoded protein is CSVAMGLAGATYEQYF. V is TRBV29-1 and J is TRBJ2-7; TRBD2 matches 14 bases. J gave up 2 bases and V 4 bases, and 7 bases lay outside the gene matches. The germline V gene has CDR1 SQVTM and CDR2 ANQGSEA. The CDR3 spans 16 residues.

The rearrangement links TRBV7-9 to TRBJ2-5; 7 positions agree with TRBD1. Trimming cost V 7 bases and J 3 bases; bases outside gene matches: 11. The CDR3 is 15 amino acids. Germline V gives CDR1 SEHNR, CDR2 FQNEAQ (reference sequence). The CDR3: CASTHKTGLEETQYF. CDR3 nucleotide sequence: TGTGCCAGCACCCATAAGACAGGGCTGGAAGAGACCCAGTACTTC.

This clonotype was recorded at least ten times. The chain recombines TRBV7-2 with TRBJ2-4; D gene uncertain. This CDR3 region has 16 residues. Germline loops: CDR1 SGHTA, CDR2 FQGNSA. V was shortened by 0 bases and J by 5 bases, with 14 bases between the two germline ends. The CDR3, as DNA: TGTGCCAGCAGCTTAGCGTGGGCGGAATGGGAAAACATTCAGTACTTC. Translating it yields CASSLAWAEWENIQYF.

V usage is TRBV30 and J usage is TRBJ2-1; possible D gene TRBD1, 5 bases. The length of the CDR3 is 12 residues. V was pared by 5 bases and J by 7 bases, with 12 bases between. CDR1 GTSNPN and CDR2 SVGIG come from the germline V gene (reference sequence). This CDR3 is CAWSGPTNEQFF. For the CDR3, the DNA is TGTGCCTGGTCAGGGCCTACGAATGAGCAGTTCTTC.

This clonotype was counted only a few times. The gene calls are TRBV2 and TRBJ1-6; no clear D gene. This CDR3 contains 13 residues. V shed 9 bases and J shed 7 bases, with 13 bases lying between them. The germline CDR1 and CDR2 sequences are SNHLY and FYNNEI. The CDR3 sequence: CASGIGENSPLHF. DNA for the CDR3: TGTGCCAGTGGGATCGGTGAGAATTCACCCCTCCACTTT.

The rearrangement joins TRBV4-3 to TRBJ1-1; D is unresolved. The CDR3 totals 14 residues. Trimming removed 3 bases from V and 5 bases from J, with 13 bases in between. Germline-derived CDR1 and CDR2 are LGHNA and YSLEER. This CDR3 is CASSQEGSWTEAFF. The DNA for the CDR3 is TGCGCCAGCAGCCAGGAGGGCAGTTGGACTGAAGCTTTCTTT.

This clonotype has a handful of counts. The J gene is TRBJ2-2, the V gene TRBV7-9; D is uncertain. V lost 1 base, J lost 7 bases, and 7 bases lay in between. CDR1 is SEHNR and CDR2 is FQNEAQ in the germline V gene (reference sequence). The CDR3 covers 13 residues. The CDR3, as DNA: TGTGCCAGCAGCTTAGTAATAGGCGGGGAGCTGTTTTTT. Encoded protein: CASSLVIGGELFF.